The 16 T cell receptor beta chains below were found in one sample sequenced in a study of T cell responses to AZD1222 COVID-19 vaccine. Measured with immunoSEQ multiplex PCR; TCRdb has only the in-frame clones, and not every one. The sample yields around 190,000 clones, about nine tenths seen once. Sequencing used peripheral blood, obtained 28 days after the second AZD1222 dose. Receptors originate from an adult who received the AZD1222 COVID-19 vaccine.

The genes are TRBV18 and TRBJ2-6, with a possible D match to TRBD1 (6 bases). Between the trimmed V and J ends, which lost 3 bases and 0 bases, there was a span of 21 bases. This CDR3 comprises 20 residues. Germline loops: CDR1 KGHSH, CDR2 LQKENI. The CDR3 loop reads CASSPPTTRQAISGANVLTF. The CDR3, as DNA: TGTGCCAGCTCACCGCCGACTACCAGACAGGCTATCTCTGGGGCCAACGTCCTGACTTTC.

The chain joins TRBV7-6 to TRBJ2-5, with 8 bases identical to TRBD1. The ends lost 4 bases at V and 5 bases at J; junction bases unmatched: 9. The germline V gene has CDR1 SGHVS and CDR2 FNYEAQ. This CDR3 is built from 15 residues. The CDR3 region is CASSSGAGGSETQYF. The CDR3 nucleotides read TGTGCCAGCAGCTCTGGGGCAGGGGGCTCGGAGACCCAGTACTTC.

The chain carries TRBV19 and TRBJ1-4; no clear D. CDR3 length equals 16 residues. V shed 8 bases and J shed 7 bases, with 23 bases lying between them. From germline, CDR1 is LNHDA and CDR2 SQIVND (reference sequence). CDR3 sequence reads: CASSNQPRARTEKLFF. The CDR3 bases are TGTGCCAGTTCTAACCAACCCCGGGCCCGGACTGAAAAACTGTTTTTT. The variable domain in full, completed from reference TRBV19 and TRBJ1-4, reads DGGITQSPKYLFRKEGQNVTLSCEQNLNHDAMYWYRQDPGQGLRLIYYSQIVNDFQKGDIAEGYSVSREKKESFPLTVTSAQKNPTAFYLCASSNQPRARTEKLFFGSGTQLSVL.

The chain couples TRBV5-4 to TRBJ2-7; the match to TRBD2 covers 8 bases. Per germline, CDR1 SGHNT and CDR2 YYREEE (reference sequence). Trimming cost V 4 bases and J 2 bases; bases outside gene matches: 11. The CDR3 sequence is 16 residues long. In DNA, the CDR3 is TGTGCCAGCAGCACCAAATCTCAGCGGGGGACCTACGAGCAGTACTTC. This gives the protein CASSTKSQRGTYEQYF.

The rearrangement joins TRBV5-4 to TRBJ2-3, with D perhaps TRBD1 or TRBD2 (5 bases each). Deletions cut 0 bases from V and 2 bases from J, with 22 bases between. Per germline, CDR1 SGHNT and CDR2 YYREEE (reference sequence). This CDR3 is 19 amino acids long. The DNA for the CDR3 is TGTGCCAGCAGCTTGGGAGGTCCGACCGGGACCATCGTCACAGATACGCAGTATTTT. This encodes CASSLGGPTGTIVTDTQYF. The complete variable domain, with remaining parts taken from reference TRBV5-4 and TRBJ2-3, reads ETGVTQSPTHLIKTRGQQVTLRCSSQSGHNTVSWYQQALGQGPQFIFQYYREEENGRGNFPPRFSGLQFPNYSSELNVNALELDDSALYLCASSLGGPTGTIVTDTQYFGPGTRLTVL.

The rearrangement links TRBV6-5 to TRBJ2-3; D remains unclear. CDR1 is MNHEY and CDR2 is SVGAGI in the germline V gene. The length of the CDR3 is 14 residues. Trimming took off 0 bases at V and 4 bases at J, with 8 bases between the two ends. The CDR3 loop reads CASSYSTASDTQYF. In DNA form, the CDR3 reads TGTGCCAGCAGTTACTCGACCGCATCAGATACGCAGTATTTT.

The chain uses TRBV6-5 and TRBJ2-5; 10 positions agree with TRBD2. Germline trimming cut 4 bases from V and 4 bases from J; bases unmatched to any gene: 6. CDR3 length: 15 residues. Per the germline V gene, CDR1 is MNHEY and CDR2 is SVGAGI. Written as DNA, the CDR3 is TGTGCCAGCAGTTTTCGGGCTAGCGGGGGAGAGACCCAGTACTTC. Amino acid sequence: CASSFRASGGETQYF.

The rearrangement uses TRBV2 and TRBJ1-2; no clear D. The germline V and J ends were trimmed by 4 bases and 8 bases, with 8 bases remaining between them. In germline, CDR1 is SNHLY, CDR2 FYNNEI. This CDR3 is built from 11 residues. DNA of the CDR3: TGTGCCAGCAGTGTCGGGCTGGGCTACACCTTC. This sequence encodes CASSVGLGYTF.

The chain is built from TRBV5-4 and TRBJ2-7; TRBD1 aligns across 8 bases. With 3 bases clipped from V and 2 bases from J, the junction kept 10 bases outside the gene matches. The germline CDR1 and CDR2 sequences are SGHNT and YYREEE (reference sequence). This CDR3 contains 16 residues. CDR3 nucleotide sequence: TGTGCCAGCAGCTCCCCCCGGGGACAGGTGACCTACGAGCAGTACTTC. Protein sequence: CASSSPRGQVTYEQYF. Together with reference TRBV5-4 and TRBJ2-7, the CDR3 gives the full variable domain: ETGVTQSPTHLIKTRGQQVTLRCSSQSGHNTVSWYQQALGQGPQFIFQYYREEENGRGNFPPRFSGLQFPNYSSELNVNALELDDSALYLCASSSPRGQVTYEQYFGPGTRLTVT.

This sequence joins TRBV3-1 (or the pseudogene TRBV3-2) and TRBJ2-7, with D possibly TRBD2 on 7 matching bases. This CDR3 is 19 amino acids long. V lost 4 bases to trimming and J lost 5 bases, with 30 bases between them. Germline values: CDR1 LGHDT, CDR2 YNNKEL (reference sequence). CDR3 loop: CASSPRGPGGSPVKDEQYF. As DNA, the CDR3 is TGTGCCAGCAGCCCCCGGGGGCCCGGCGGGAGTCCGGTTAAGGACGAGCAGTACTTC.

The J gene is TRBJ2-3, the V gene TRBV4-3; D not certain. V gave up 0 bases and J gave up 0 bases, with 4 bases separating them. Germline V CDR1 and CDR2: LGHNA, YSLEER. The CDR3 covers 14 residues. CDR3 coding DNA: TGCGCCAGCAGCCAAGATGCCAGCACAGATACGCAGTATTTT. Translated: CASSQDASTDTQYF.

The chain employs TRBV19 and TRBJ1-2; weak D call: TRBD1 (6 bases). CDR1 and CDR2 (germline): LNHDA, SQIVND (reference sequence). The CDR3 is made up of 17 amino acids. Between the trimmed V and J ends, which lost 4 bases and 0 bases, there was a span of 18 bases. Written as DNA, the CDR3 is TGTGCCAGTAGTACCGTACGGGGGCGATGGCCTAACTATGGCTACACCTTC. Its protein product is CASSTVRGRWPNYGYTF.

The V gene is TRBV6-6, the J gene TRBJ2-5, with D tentatively TRBD1 (6 bases). The CDR3 loop spans 16 amino acids. Germline loops: CDR1 MNHNY, CDR2 SVGAGI (reference sequence). Trimming shortened V by 3 bases and J by 3 bases, and 17 bases separated the two germline ends. This CDR3 is CASSYGTGSLEETQYF. The CDR3 bases are TGTGCCAGCAGTTATGGAACAGGGAGTCTCGAAGAGACCCAGTACTTC.

The rearrangement joins TRBV5-1 to TRBJ2-5; 7 bases agree with TRBD1. The CDR3 has 14 amino acids. Trimming at V came to 4 bases and at J to 2 bases, leaving 5 bases not matched to a gene. In germline, CDR1 is SGHRS, CDR2 YFSETQ. The CDR3 DNA sequence: TGCGCCAGCAGCGCCGGGACAGCACAAGAGACCCAGTACTTC. Its protein is CASSAGTAQETQYF.

The rearrangement joins TRBV7-8 to TRBJ1-1; D not resolved. V lost 10 bases to trimming and J lost 2 bases, with 8 bases between them. CDR3 size: 11 residues. Germline CDR1 reads SGHVS; CDR2 reads FQNEAQ. Here the CDR3 reads CATYSNTEAFF. CDR3 nucleotide sequence: TGTGCCACCTACAGTAACACTGAAGCTTTCTTT.

This chain connects TRBV30 to TRBJ2-7; D gene ambiguous. The germline V gene encodes CDR1 GTSNPN and CDR2 SVGIG (reference sequence). Trimming left V 1 base short and J 3 bases short, with 13 bases between. The CDR3 runs 14 residues. The CDR3, as DNA: TGTGCCTGGAGTGAGTGGCCCGAGAACTACGAGCAGTACTTC. It specifies CAWSEWPENYEQYF.